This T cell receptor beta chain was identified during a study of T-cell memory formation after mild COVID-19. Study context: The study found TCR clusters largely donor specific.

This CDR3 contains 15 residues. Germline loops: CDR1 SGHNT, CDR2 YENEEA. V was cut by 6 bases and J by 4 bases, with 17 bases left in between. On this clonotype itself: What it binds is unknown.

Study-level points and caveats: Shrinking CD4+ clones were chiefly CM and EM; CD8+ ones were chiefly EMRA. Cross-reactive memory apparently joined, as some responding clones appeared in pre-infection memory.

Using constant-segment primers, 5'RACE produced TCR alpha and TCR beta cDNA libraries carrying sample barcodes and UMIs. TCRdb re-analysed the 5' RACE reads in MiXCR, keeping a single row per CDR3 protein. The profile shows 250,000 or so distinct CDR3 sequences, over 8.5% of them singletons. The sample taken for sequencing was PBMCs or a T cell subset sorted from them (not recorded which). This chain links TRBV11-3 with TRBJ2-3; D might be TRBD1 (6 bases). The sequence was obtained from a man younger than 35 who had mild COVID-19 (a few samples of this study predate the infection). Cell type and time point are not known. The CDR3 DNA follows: TGTGCCAGCAGTCCAGGGCAGGGGTGGTCAGATACGCAGTATTTT. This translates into CASSPGQGWSDTQYF.